Sequencing of this TCR beta chain was carried out in a study of CD8+ T cells in alopecia areata. The treatment was: oral pan-JAK inhibitor, 5-10 mg twice daily. It was cDNA, reverse transcribed from extracted RNA, that served as the sequencing template. Clones were sequenced by immunoSEQ multiplex PCR, and TCRdb holds only the in-frame ones, with some missing. The table has roughly 200,000 clones, approximately 56% seen once. Germline lookup yields CDR1 SQVTM and CDR2 ANQGSEA. The CDR3 has 14 amino acids. As for this clone: At one boundary the junction diverges from the germline segment, which might be a read error.

The source was CD4+ T cells sorted from blood, collected at week 4, from a patient treated with tofacitinib. The chain has TRBV29-1 and TRBJ2-1; D call uncertain. The sequence derives from a human donor with alopecia areata. The CDR3 DNA reads as TGCAGCGTTGCCAGGTATGAGGCCTACAATGAGCAGCTCTTC. It translates to CSVARYEAYNEQLF.